The present TCR beta chain was sequenced within a study of T cell responses to AZD1222 COVID-19 vaccine. V gave up 8 bases and J gave up 0 bases, with 11 bases separating them. The CDR3 is 14 amino acids. Germline CDR1 reads MDHEN; CDR2 reads SYDVKM. Overall study results and limits: Repertoire sampling happened only post peak T cell response. Regions left unmutated in variants are reportedly the target of nearly half of spike-specific TCRs.

Regarding this clone: Antigen specificity is unknown.

Here immunoSEQ multiplex PCR was the method, and the copy in TCRdb shows in-frame clones only, minus some. Of around 180,000 clones listed, around 90% were seen once; the top ten hold around 5.8%. The chain uses TRBV28 and TRBJ2-1; the D gene is possibly TRBD2 (5 bases). This clonotype originated in an adult in good health. This specimen was peripheral blood, taken on day 0 of AZD1222 vaccination. The CDR3, as DNA: TGTGCCAGCCACCTGGACTCCTCCTACAATGAGCAGTTCTTC. Amino acid sequence: CASHLDSSYNEQFF.